The sequence of this T cell receptor (beta chain) was determined in a study of T cells expressing NK-cell markers. Regarding this clonotype: The antigen is unknown.

Notes on the study in general: These same clonotypes (in four donors) also led the CD3+CD56-NKG2C+ fraction.

TCRdb reanalyzed the 5' RACE reads and collapses them to one entry per CDR3 protein, without DNA. The repertoire table contains 250,000 to 300,000 distinct CDR3 sequences. Material: blood T cells: a sorted CD56 or NKG2C T cell subset, CD4+ or CD8+ T cells, or bulk PBMC T cells (not recorded which). This TCR derives from a man aged 18 to 30 in good health.

This chain's CDR3 is CASSQVRLSGNTIYF. V and J are TRBV3-1 and TRBJ1-3. Per germline, CDR1 LGHDT and CDR2 YNNKEL (reference sequence). The CDR3 has 15 amino acids.